Given below is one T cell receptor beta chain in context. What it recognizes is unknown. Profiling relied on immunoSEQ multiplex PCR, and the TCRdb table lists in-frame clones only, not all of them. In the table there are 140,000 to 150,000 clones, around 93% of which are singletons. The data derive from a study of T cell responses to AZD1222 COVID-19 vaccine. Study-wide results and limits: Donor demographics were predominantly white British with a female majority; clonal diversity may be underestimated.

Trimming left V 2 bases short and J 4 bases short, with 6 bases between. There are 12 residues in the CDR3. CDR1 is SGHAT, CDR2 FQNNGV, per germline. The source was peripheral blood, collected 28 days after the second AZD1222 dose. The origin of this receptor is an adult who received the AZD1222 COVID-19 vaccine. The chain has TRBV11-2 and TRBJ2-7; D is undetermined. CDR3 residues: CASSLISYEQYF. DNA for the CDR3: TGTGCCAGCAGCTTAATTTCATACGAGCAGTACTTC.